The clone carrying this T cell receptor (beta chain) was detected many times. The antigen remains unidentified. These data are taken from a study of regulatory T cells in long-lasting Graves disease. Notes on the study in general: The TCR repertoire of persistent Graves' patients was less diverse than that of newly diagnosed ones. Accuracy might have suffered from few samples. Persistent disease samples used TRBV28, TRBJ1-2 and TRBJ2-5 preferentially.

The time point was: newly diagnosed GD, antithyroid drugs for less than 3 months. TCR sequences were obtained from RNA taken from PBMCs. TCR beta libraries were built with iRepertoire HTBI primers and Arm-PCR of CDR3 regions. MiXCR, applied by TCRdb to the multiplex PCR reads, yields one record per CDR3 protein. The sample has more than 300,000 distinct CDR3 sequences; around 16% are singletons. CDR1 and CDR2 (germline): SQVTM, ANQGSEA. Losses at the gene ends were 0 bases for V and 4 bases for J; bases not matched to a gene: 6. The CDR3 length is 16 residues. This clonotype was sampled from a female donor with Graves disease. The sample in question was peripheral blood mononuclear cells (PBMCs), obtained at new diagnosis, from a patient treated with antithyroid drugs. J is TRBJ2-6 and V is TRBV29-1, with 7 bases aligning to TRBD2. Written as DNA, the CDR3 is TGCAGCGTTGAAGAGGGGAGGGGTCGAGGGGCCAACGTCCTGACTTTC. Translated, it gives CSVEEGRGRGANVLTF.